The 30 T cell receptor beta chains below come from one sample, sequenced in a study of identical twins. TCRdb re-analysed the 5' RACE reads in MiXCR, keeping a single row per CDR3 protein. Of hundreds of thousands of distinct CDR3 sequences listed, around 7.5% were seen once; the top ten hold 1.6%. These same data were also listed under a study on yellow fever vaccine responses in identical twins.

The specimen was PBMCs. These receptors were obtained from a woman under 30 in good health.

The chain joins TRBV6-2 or TRBV6-3 to TRBJ1-2; D is possibly TRBD1 (5 bases). In germline, CDR1 is MNHEY, CDR2 SVGEGT. This CDR3 region has 14 residues. The V end was cut by 6 bases, the J end by 6 bases, with 17 bases between. The DNA of the CDR3 is TGTGCCAGCAGGCCCGGGACCGCGGGCCATGGCTACACCTTC. Protein sequence: CASRPGTAGHGYTF.

This clonotype was seen repeatedly, ten times or more. The chain employs TRBV12-3 or TRBV12-4 and TRBJ2-1; no reliable D call. V was pared by 3 bases and J by 3 bases, with 0 bases between. This CDR3 contains 11 residues. CDR3 coding DNA: TGTGCCAGCAGTTTCTACAATGAGCAGTTCTTC. Translated: CASSFYNEQFF.

This clonotype has at least ten counts. The genes are TRBV20-1 and TRBJ2-1; the match to TRBD2 covers 9 bases. The V and J ends lost 3 bases and 3 bases, in that order; junction bases with no gene match: 12. The germline CDR1 and CDR2 sequences are DFQATT and SNEGSKA (reference sequence). The CDR3 consists of 17 residues. The CDR3: CSARNWASGTIYNEQFF. For the CDR3, the DNA is TGCAGTGCTAGGAACTGGGCTAGCGGGACCATCTACAATGAGCAGTTCTTC.

The chain has TRBV28 and TRBJ2-7; 10 bases line up with TRBD2. After removal of 5 bases from V and 6 bases from J, the junction contained 16 bases not matched to a gene. Germline-derived CDR1 and CDR2 are MDHEN and SYDVKM. The CDR3 spans 17 residues. DNA of the CDR3: TGTGCCAGCAGTCCAGCAGCCGGTAGCGGGAGGTTGATCGAGCAGTACTTC. Translating it yields CASSPAAGSGRLIEQYF.

J is TRBJ1-5 and V is TRBV9, with 8 bases matching TRBD1. CDR1 is SGDLS, CDR2 YYNGEE, per germline. This CDR3 is built from 14 residues. V lost 4 bases, J lost 7 bases, and 7 bases stayed unmatched. CDR3 sequence: CASSFGQGVQPQHF. CDR3 coding DNA: TGTGCCAGCAGCTTCGGACAGGGAGTACAGCCCCAGCATTTT. The full variable domain, its missing parts supplied by reference TRBV9 and TRBJ1-5, is DSGVTQTPKHLITATGQRVTLRCSPRSGDLSVYWYQQSLDQGLQFLIQYYNGEERAKGNILERFSAQQFPDLHSELNLSSLELGDSALYFCASSFGQGVQPQHFGDGTRLSIL.

This clonotype was seen more than once but under ten times. V gene TRBV28 combines with J gene TRBJ2-5, with 7 bases identical to TRBD1. Trimming removed 5 bases from V and 4 bases from J; junction bases left unmatched: 10. The germline CDR1 and CDR2 sequences are MDHEN and SYDVKM. CDR3 length: 15 residues. DNA for the CDR3: TGTGCCAGCAGTAGGGACGACAGGGCGAGAGAGACCCAGTACTTC. Protein: CASSRDDRARETQYF.

The chain is built from TRBV11-2 and TRBJ2-7, with 10 bases lining up with TRBD2. CDR1 is SGHAT, CDR2 FQNNGV, per germline. The V and J ends lost 4 bases and 2 bases, in that order; junction bases with no gene match: 11. The CDR3 is 17 amino acids. The CDR3 loop reads CASSSDPTSGSPYEQYF. The CDR3 DNA reads TGTGCCAGCAGCTCAGATCCGACTAGCGGGTCTCCCTACGAGCAGTACTTC.

This clonotype occurred a few times. V gene TRBV15 combines with J gene TRBJ2-5, with a weak D call TRBD2 (6 bases). This CDR3 has 15 residues. Trimming shortened V by 4 bases and J by 2 bases, and 14 bases separated the two germline ends. Germline V gives CDR1 LNHNV, CDR2 YYDKDF (reference sequence). CDR3 bases: TGTGCCACCAGCATCATAGCGGACATACAAGAGACCCAGTACTTC. Protein sequence: CATSIIADIQETQYF.

In this sample, this clonotype turned up many times. This chain links TRBV20-1 with TRBJ2-1; 10 bases line up with TRBD2. Germline V gene sequence: CDR1 DFQATT, CDR2 SNEGSKA (reference sequence). The CDR3 has 13 amino acids. In nucleotides, the CDR3 is TGCAGCCCACTAGCGGGATCCTACAATGAGCAGTTCTTC. This codes for CSPLAGSYNEQFF.

This clonotype has ten or more counts. V gene TRBV15 combines with J gene TRBJ1-3; no definite D call. Between the trimmed V and J ends, which lost 0 bases and 4 bases, there was a span of 7 bases. Germline assignment: CDR1 LNHNV and CDR2 YYDKDF (reference sequence). This CDR3 is 14 amino acids long. CDR3 amino acids: CATSRDRRGNTIYF. In nucleotides, the CDR3 is TGTGCCACCAGCAGAGACCGCAGAGGAAACACCATATATTTT.

The table lists this clonotype with many counts. The genes are TRBV20-1 and TRBJ2-1; 7 nucleotides align to TRBD2. CDR1 DFQATT and CDR2 SNEGSKA come from the germline V gene (reference sequence). J lost 3 bases, V lost 0 bases, and 8 bases had no gene match. The CDR3 sequence is 16 residues long. In DNA, the CDR3 is TGCAGTGCTAGAGATTTGGGGGAGGGCGACTACAATGAGCAGTTCTTC. It codes for CSARDLGEGDYNEQFF.

The chain has TRBV9 and TRBJ2-1, with TRBD1 identical over 9 bases. The ends lost 4 bases at V and 9 bases at J; junction bases unmatched: 11. Germline V gene data show CDR1 as SGDLS and CDR2 as YYNGEE. CDR3 length: 15 residues. The CDR3 reads CASSMGQGKVGEQFF. For the CDR3, the DNA is TGTGCCAGCAGCATGGGACAGGGTAAAGTGGGTGAGCAGTTCTTC.

This clonotype has a count of ten or more. This chain uses TRBV20-1 with TRBJ2-3; D is ambiguous. The germline V gene has CDR1 DFQATT and CDR2 SNEGSKA (reference sequence). Deletions cut 3 bases from V and 10 bases from J, with 11 bases between. The CDR3 totals 11 residues. CDR3 bases: TGCAGTGCTAGTGAGGTGTTGGCGCAGTATTTT. This encodes CSASEVLAQYF.

The table lists this clonotype with many counts. The chain carries TRBV20-1 and TRBJ2-7; no clear D. V was trimmed by 0 bases and J by 0 bases, leaving 12 bases between them. Germline V CDR1 and CDR2: DFQATT, SNEGSKA (reference sequence). The CDR3 runs 15 residues. CDR3 bases: TGCAGTGCTAGAGATCTGGCGACCAGCTCCTACGAGCAGTACTTC. Its protein product is CSARDLATSSYEQYF.

The chain combines TRBV10-3 with TRBJ2-7; 10 positions match TRBD2. This CDR3 spans 17 amino acids. Germline lookup yields CDR1 ENHRY and CDR2 SYGVKD. J gave up 0 bases and V 5 bases, and 10 bases lay outside the gene matches. Written as DNA, the CDR3 is TGTGCCATCAGTCCGGGACTAGCGTCCTGGAGCTCCTACGAGCAGTACTTC. Encoded protein: CAISPGLASWSSYEQYF.

The sample holds a few counts of this clonotype. This chain connects TRBV4-1 to TRBJ2-5; TRBD2 matches at 15 bases. CDR1 and CDR2 (germline): MGHRA, YSYEKL. The CDR3 has 17 amino acids. Trimming at V came to 4 bases and at J to 2 bases, leaving 5 bases not matched to a gene. CDR3: CASSLRTSGRVQETQYF. The CDR3 DNA follows: TGCGCCAGCAGCCTACGGACTAGCGGGAGGGTACAAGAGACCCAGTACTTC.

The chain links TRBV12-3 or TRBV12-4 to TRBJ2-3; no clear D. Trimming stripped 5 bases from V and 6 bases from J, with 15 bases between. This CDR3 spans 14 amino acids. In nucleotides, the CDR3 is TGTGCCAGCAGTCCCCCCAGTCGATGGGATACGCAGTATTTT. Translating gives CASSPPSRWDTQYF.

This clonotype was seen many times. The rearrangement joins TRBV24-1 to TRBJ2-1, with 9 bases aligning to TRBD1. Germline V lookup: CDR1 KGHDR, CDR2 SFDVKD. The CDR3 length is 14 residues. The V and J ends lost 5 bases and 7 bases, in that order; junction bases with no gene match: 5. In nucleotides, the CDR3 is TGTGCCACCAGTGGGGGACAGGGAATGAATGAGCAGTTCTTC. Its translation is CATSGGQGMNEQFF.

This clonotype was observed at least ten times. CDR3 DNA sequence: TGTGCCAGCAGTCAAATGGGACTCGGAGGTCGAGAGACCCAGTACTTC. This sequence encodes CASSQMGLGGRETQYF. This chain links TRBV12-3 or TRBV12-4 with TRBJ2-5, with D possibly matching TRBD2 (6 bases). The CDR3 is 16 amino acids. The V end lost 5 bases, the J end lost 4 bases, and 20 bases lay between the germline ends.

V gene TRBV20-1 combines with J gene TRBJ2-7, with a tentative D call TRBD2 (6 bases). V lost 5 bases and J lost 6, with 11 bases in between. The CDR3 spans 11 residues. The germline CDR1 and CDR2 sequences are DFQATT and SNEGSKA (reference sequence). In DNA, the CDR3 is TGCAGTGCTGTGGAGGGATCCGAGCAGTACTTC. Protein: CSAVEGSEQYF.

This sequence joins TRBV24-1 and TRBJ2-1; TRBD2 aligns across 9 bases. CDR1 and CDR2 from the germline V gene are KGHDR and SFDVKD. Trimming cost V 3 bases and J 0 bases; bases outside gene matches: 14. CDR3 length: 20 residues. The CDR3 spells CATSDRSGTSLYPSYNEQFF. For the CDR3, the DNA is TGTGCCACCAGTGATCGGAGTGGGACTAGCCTCTACCCCTCCTACAATGAGCAGTTCTTC.

This clonotype was detected only a few times. This chain joins TRBV5-6 and TRBJ2-1; possibly TRBD1 for D (5 bases). Germline V lookup: CDR1 SGHDT, CDR2 YYEEEE. Trimming stripped 4 bases from V and 3 bases from J, with 11 bases between. The CDR3 is 14 residues long. The CDR3 region is CASSIQGVYNEQFF. DNA of the CDR3: TGTGCCAGCAGCATTCAAGGGGTCTACAATGAGCAGTTCTTC.

The chain recombines TRBV5-5 with TRBJ2-5, with D possibly being TRBD1 (5 bases). This CDR3 is built from 14 residues. Germline values: CDR1 SGHKS, CDR2 YYEKEE (reference sequence). V gave up 0 bases and J gave up 5 bases, with 11 bases separating them. CDR3 bases: TGTGCCAGCAGCTTGGAAGGGGTCTCGGAGACCCAGTACTTC. It codes for CASSLEGVSETQYF.

The sample holds a few counts of this clonotype. The rearrangement uses TRBV10-3 and TRBJ1-2; D gene unclear. The CDR3 totals 14 residues. CDR1 and CDR2 (germline): ENHRY, SYGVKD. The germline V and J ends were trimmed by 5 bases and 0 bases, with 10 bases remaining between them. The CDR3 DNA reads as TGTGCCATCAGTATCGGCCGGACTAACTATGGCTACACCTTC. Its protein product is CAISIGRTNYGYTF.

Details on this clonotype: This may stem from a read error, because a much larger clone lies one nucleotide away. The chain carries TRBV12-3 or TRBV12-4 and TRBJ2-7, with 8 bases aligning to TRBD2. V was pared by 9 bases and J by 1 base, with 11 bases of the junction left unmatched. The CDR3 covers 15 residues. The CDR3 here is CASKASREASYEQYF. The CDR3 region has the DNA TGTGCCAGTAAAGCGTCGCGGGAGGCTTCCTACGAGCAGTACTTC.

The chain carries TRBV12-3 or TRBV12-4 and TRBJ1-1; D possibly corresponds to TRBD1 (5 bases). CDR3 length: 15 residues. V lost 5 bases and J 6 bases, leaving 19 bases between the germline ends. This CDR3 reads CASSPEGRGAPEAFF. In nucleotides, the CDR3 is TGTGCCAGCAGTCCGGAAGGACGTGGGGCGCCTGAAGCTTTCTTT.

This clonotype showed up just a few times. The chain is built from TRBV7-9 and TRBJ1-2; D call uncertain. The length of the CDR3 is 13 residues. V was clipped by 4 bases and J by 4 bases, with 10 bases between them. CDR1 SEHNR and CDR2 FQNEAQ come from the germline V gene (reference sequence). CDR3 in amino acids: CASSSTDTYGYTF. The CDR3 coding sequence is TGTGCCAGCAGCTCCACGGATACCTATGGCTACACCTTC.

This clonotype was recorded a few times. The rearrangement links TRBV11-2 to TRBJ2-1; 10 bases align to TRBD2. Germline lookup yields CDR1 SGHAT and CDR2 FQNNGV. V dropped 5 bases and J dropped 7; count of bases not matched to a gene: 11. The CDR3 extends over 16 amino acids. CDR3 loop: CASSANLAGVGNEQFF. CDR3 in DNA: TGTGCCAGCAGCGCCAACCTAGCGGGAGTAGGTAATGAGCAGTTCTTC.

This clonotype was detected only a few times. V usage is TRBV12-3 or TRBV12-4 and J usage is TRBJ1-1, with D possibly TRBD1 on 6 matching bases. V was shortened by 2 bases and J by 6 bases, with 19 bases between the two germline ends. This CDR3 region has 16 residues. CDR3 region: CASSLSLLRGRSEAFF. The CDR3 nucleotides are TGTGCCAGCAGTTTATCCCTTTTGCGGGGGCGGTCTGAAGCTTTCTTT.

This clonotype was detected many times. The chain couples TRBV5-1 to TRBJ1-1; D not certain. Germline CDR1 SGHRS, CDR2 YFSETQ. The CDR3 is 14 amino acids. V was pared by 1 base and J by 4 bases, with 11 bases between. This chain's CDR3 is CASSLSSGVTEAFF. The CDR3 DNA follows: TGCGCCAGCAGCTTGTCCTCCGGTGTCACTGAAGCTTTCTTT. Full variable domain (remainder filled in from reference TRBV5-1 and TRBJ1-1): KAGVTQTPRYLIKTRGQQVTLSCSPISGHRSVSWYQQTPGQGLQFLFEYFSETQRNKGNFPGRFSGRQFSNSRSEMNVSTLELGDSALYLCASSLSSGVTEAFFGQGTRLTVV.